A single sample is the source of the 4 T cell receptor beta chains below, sequenced in a study of response to subunit inactivated influenza vaccine. MiXCR, run by TCRdb on the RT-PCR reads, gives a single entry per CDR3 protein. The sample shows hundreds of thousands of distinct CDR3 sequences, under 9% of them seen only once. This material consisted of PBMCs from blood, taken around 25 months after vaccination. The receptors were sampled from a man aged 45-69 years who received an inactivated influenza vaccine.

This clonotype was detected a few times. The chain links TRBV7-2 to TRBJ2-1; the D gene is possibly TRBD2 (6 bases). Trimming shortened V by 5 bases and J by 2 bases, and 7 bases separated the two germline ends. Germline values: CDR1 SGHTA, CDR2 FQGNSA. The CDR3 contains 13 residues. The CDR3 nucleotides are TGTGCCAGCAGCCAGCGGGCCTACAATGAGCAGTTCTTC. Translation: CASSQRAYNEQFF.

This clonotype has a count of ten or more. The chain employs TRBV20-1 and TRBJ2-7, with TRBD1 identical over 8 bases. J lost 0 bases, V lost 3 bases, and 1 base had no gene match. Germline CDR1 is DFQATT and CDR2 is SNEGSKA (reference sequence). The CDR3 spans 13 residues. This CDR3 reads CSARDRVSYEQYF. In DNA form, the CDR3 reads TGCAGTGCTAGGGACAGGGTCTCCTACGAGCAGTACTTC.

CDR3 DNA: TGCGCCAGCAGTCTCGACAGTCTCCGTTCACTTACGGGTGCTCCCCAAGATACGCAGTATTTT. Translated: CASSLDSLRSLTGAPQDTQYF. The V and J genes are TRBV4-1 and TRBJ2-3; tentatively, D is TRBD1 (5 bases). Trimming took 6 bases from V and 5 from J, leaving 36 bases between them. This CDR3 spans 21 amino acids. Per germline, CDR1 MGHRA and CDR2 YSYEKL.

The V gene is TRBV7-2, the J gene TRBJ2-1, with 9 bases matching TRBD2. The CDR3 covers 17 residues. The junction had 12 bases not matched to a gene; V was cut back by 2 bases and J by 7 bases. CDR1 is SGHTA, CDR2 FQGNSA, per germline. DNA for the CDR3: TGTGCCAGCAGCTTATCCTTTCTGGGGCGGGAGGGGAATGAGCAGTTCTTC. This codes for CASSLSFLGREGNEQFF.